This T cell receptor (beta chain) is drawn from a study of regulatory T cells in long-lasting Graves disease. Investigators prepared the TCR beta libraries by applying iRepertoire HTBI primers and Arm-PCR of CDR3 regions. Using its own MiXCR run on the multiplex PCR reads, TCRdb lists one record per CDR3 protein. The repertoire holds 500,000 to 800,000 distinct CDR3 sequences, with around 30% as singletons. This clonotype has only a few counts. The CDR3 length is 17 residues. Trimming at V came to 5 bases and at J to 4 bases, leaving 7 bases not matched to a gene. The sample's time point: persistent/refractory GD, antithyroid drugs over 5 years with positive TRAb. PBMCs were the source of the RNA used for TCR sequencing.

This receptor was obtained from a female donor with Graves disease. The gene calls are TRBV12-3 or TRBV12-4 and TRBJ2-2; TRBD2 matches at 13 bases. Sequences were derived from peripheral blood mononuclear cells (PBMCs), sampled when the disease was refractory, from a patient treated with antithyroid drugs. The CDR3 sequence: CASSPGLAGEGTGELFF. The CDR3 coding sequence is TGTGCCAGCAGTCCTGGACTAGCGGGAGAGGGCACCGGGGAGCTGTTTTTT.